The next 30 T cell receptor beta chains were all read from a single sample in a study of blood T cell repertoires in COVID-19. TCRdb keeps only in-frame clones here, not all; method: immunoSEQ multiplex PCR. The sample gives fewer than 50,000 clones, 81% of which show up once; approximately 42% is in the top ten. The specimen was peripheral blood. Receptor source: a man between 40 and 49 years old with active or convalescent COVID-19.

The gene calls are TRBV9 and TRBJ2-5; maybe TRBD1 (5 bases). Trimming cost V 3 bases and J 7 bases, with 16 bases left between them. This CDR3 comprises 14 residues. Germline CDR1 is SGDLS and CDR2 is YYNGEE. In DNA, the CDR3 is TGTGCCAGCAGCGCGACCCCCACAGGTGGGACCCAGTACTTC. Translating gives CASSATPTGGTQYF.

The chain is built from TRBV27 and TRBJ2-7; 10 nucleotides line up with TRBD2. Germline loops: CDR1 MNHEY, CDR2 SMNVEV (reference sequence). V trimming: 8 bases; J trimming: 6 bases; junction bases outside the gene matches: 7. This CDR3 comprises 13 residues. The CDR3: CASGAGGTGEQYF. The CDR3 nucleotides are TGTGCCAGCGGAGCGGGAGGGACAGGCGAGCAGTACTTC.

The chain has TRBV27 and TRBJ2-2; D is possibly TRBD2 (5 bases). There are 15 residues in the CDR3. Looked up from germline, CDR1 is MNHEY and CDR2 is SMNVEV (reference sequence). Trimming stripped 4 bases from V and 7 bases from J, with 16 bases between. The CDR3 nucleotides are TGTGCCAGCAGTTCCCTCGGCGAGGGAGTCGGGGAGCTGTTTTTT. The encoded protein is CASSSLGEGVGELFF.

CDR3 sequence: CASSALLAGGAETQYF. CDR3 sequence (DNA): TGTGCCAGCAGCGCACTACTAGCGGGGGGCGCCGAGACCCAGTACTTC. V and J are TRBV3-1 (or the pseudogene TRBV3-2) and TRBJ2-5; 12 bases match TRBD2. The V gene's germline CDR1 is LGHDT and CDR2 YNNKEL (reference sequence). The CDR3 extends over 16 amino acids. The V and J ends lost 5 bases and 5 bases, in that order; junction bases with no gene match: 9.

The chain has TRBV10-1 and TRBJ1-3; D gene ambiguous. The CDR3 has 14 amino acids. The V end was cut by 2 bases, the J end by 0 bases, with 5 bases between. In germline, CDR1 is WNHNN, CDR2 SYGVQD (reference sequence). CDR3 nucleotide sequence: TGCGCCAGCAGTGAGACAAACTCTGGAAACACCATATATTTT. Translated, it gives CASSETNSGNTIYF.

The V gene is TRBV7-9, the J gene TRBJ2-2, with TRBD1 matching 8 bases. J was trimmed by 6 bases and V by 1 base; bases with no gene match: 4. CDR3 size: 15 residues. Germline V gene sequence: CDR1 SEHNR, CDR2 FQNEAQ (reference sequence). The CDR3 here is CASSLGTGSAGELFF. The DNA for the CDR3 is TGTGCCAGCAGCTTAGGGACAGGGTCGGCCGGGGAGCTGTTTTTT.

The count of this clone is one. The CDR3 loop is CASSVRLAGAGEQYF. The CDR3 DNA reads TGTGCCAGCAGCGTCAGACTAGCGGGGGCCGGAGAGCAGTACTTC. The chain uses TRBV7-2 and TRBJ2-7; 12 nucleotides line up with TRBD2. The trim removed 5 bases at V and 7 bases at J, leaving 9 bases unmatched. Germline loops: CDR1 SGHTA, CDR2 FQGNSA. CDR3 size: 15 residues.

This chain joins TRBV7-2 and TRBJ1-2; D is uncertain. Trimming left V 4 bases short and J 5 bases short, with 14 bases between. This CDR3 has 14 amino acids. In germline, CDR1 is SGHTA, CDR2 FQGNSA. In DNA form, the CDR3 reads TGTGCCAGCAGCTCTTTTGAGGGCCAGTATGGCTACACCTTC. It translates to CASSSFEGQYGYTF.

The chain joins TRBV28 to TRBJ1-2; TRBD1 aligns across 7 bases. In germline, CDR1 is MDHEN, CDR2 SYDVKM. The V segment lost 8 bases and the J segment 3 bases; nucleotides outside the gene matches: 9. There are 14 residues in the CDR3. CDR3 sequence: CASVRGNRDYGYTF. CDR3 nucleotide sequence: TGTGCCAGCGTCAGGGGGAACAGGGACTATGGCTACACCTTC.

V usage is TRBV12-5 and J usage is TRBJ1-1; 9 positions agree with TRBD1. The CDR3 contains 14 residues. V was pared by 3 bases and J by 5 bases, with 4 bases of the junction left unmatched. Germline CDR1 and CDR2: LGHNT and FRNRAP. CDR3: CASGLRQGGTEAFF. As DNA, the CDR3 is TGTGCTAGTGGTTTAAGACAGGGGGGGACTGAAGCTTTCTTT.

In nucleotides, the CDR3 is TGTGCCAGCAGAGGTCGAGGGGGCACTGAAGCTTTCTTT. This gives the protein CASRGRGGTEAFF. The chain has TRBV27 and TRBJ1-1; TRBD1 is a possible D gene (6 bases). V was clipped by 6 bases and J by 4 bases, with 12 bases between them. Germline lookup yields CDR1 MNHEY and CDR2 SMNVEV (reference sequence). The CDR3 has 13 amino acids.

This sequence joins TRBV5-1 and TRBJ1-6; no firm D call. CDR1 is SGHRS and CDR2 is YFSETQ in the germline V gene. The CDR3 is 14 amino acids. The V and J ends lost 5 bases and 10 bases respectively, with 16 bases between them. For the CDR3, the DNA is TGCGCCAGCAGAGGCGAGGGCGGAAGATCACCCCTCCACTTT. Encoded protein: CASRGEGGRSPLHF.

The chain has TRBV30 and TRBJ1-4; perhaps TRBD1 as D (6 bases). The CDR3 sequence is 14 residues long. Germline V gene lookup returns CDR1 GTSNPN and CDR2 SVGIG (reference sequence). The V gene lost 0 bases and the J gene lost 10 bases, with 15 bases spanning the gap. The CDR3 DNA reads TGTGCCTGGAGTGTACGGGCCAGAGGGGGAAAACTGTTTTTT. Translated: CAWSVRARGGKLFF.

This chain connects TRBV24-1 to TRBJ2-1, with a weak D call TRBD1 (5 bases). Germline CDR1 and CDR2: KGHDR and SFDVKD. This CDR3 contains 13 residues. Trimming removed 6 bases from V and 6 bases from J, with 11 bases in between. The DNA of the CDR3 is TGTGCCACCAGTACCCGACAGCGCAATGAGCAGTTCTTC. It translates to CATSTRQRNEQFF.

V and J are TRBV5-6 and TRBJ1-5; 7 bases fit TRBD1. Germline lookup yields CDR1 SGHDT and CDR2 YYEEEE. The V and J ends lost 4 bases and 6 bases, in that order; junction bases with no gene match: 10. The CDR3 runs 15 residues. The CDR3 DNA is TGTGCCAGCAGCCAAAAAGACAGGGCTGGTCAGCCCCAGCATTTT. It specifies CASSQKDRAGQPQHF. The complete variable domain, with remaining parts taken from reference TRBV5-6 and TRBJ1-5, reads DAGVTQSPTHLIKTRGQQVTLRCSPKSGHDTVSWYQQALGQGPQFIFQYYEEEERQRGNFPDRFSGHQFPNYSSELNVNALLLGDSALYLCASSQKDRAGQPQHFGDGTRLSIL.

This clone was observed a handful of times. This chain joins TRBV4-3 and TRBJ2-1; 7 nucleotides align to TRBD1. J gave up 7 bases and V 3 bases, and 3 bases lay outside the gene matches. The germline V gene encodes CDR1 LGHNA and CDR2 YSLEER. CDR3 length: 13 residues. The CDR3 loop reads CASSHDRVNEQFF. The CDR3 nucleotides read TGCGCCAGCAGCCATGACAGGGTGAATGAGCAGTTCTTC.

This chain uses TRBV24-1 with TRBJ2-2; 11 nucleotides match TRBD2. Trimming took 3 bases from V and 3 from J; bases not matched to a gene: 14. The CDR3 has 20 amino acids. Germline assignment: CDR1 KGHDR and CDR2 SFDVKD. The CDR3 sequence: CATSDPITSGRSGDTGELFF. DNA of the CDR3: TGTGCCACCAGTGATCCGATCACTAGCGGGAGATCCGGTGACACCGGGGAGCTGTTTTTT.

This clone came up once. The chain combines TRBV5-1 with TRBJ2-2; 11 bases agree with TRBD1. V shed 2 bases, J shed 6 bases, and the junction held 9 bases outside the gene matches. Germline-derived CDR1 and CDR2 are SGHRS and YFSETQ. The CDR3 runs to 17 residues. For the CDR3, the DNA is TGCGCCAGCAGCTTCTCCCCCGGACAGGGGGCCTCCGGGGAGCTGTTTTTT. Translating it yields CASSFSPGQGASGELFF.

The rearrangement links TRBV4-1 to TRBJ2-3; 9 bases are a match to TRBD2. The CDR3 runs 14 residues. After removal of 4 bases from V and 2 bases from J, the junction contained 1 base not matched to a gene. Germline V gene data show CDR1 as MGHRA and CDR2 as YSYEKL. CDR3 amino acids: CASSPSGITDTQYF. CDR3 DNA: TGCGCCAGCAGCCCTAGCGGGATCACAGATACGCAGTATTTT.

The chain has TRBV10-3 and TRBJ2-3; 7 bases fit TRBD1. This CDR3 comprises 16 residues. J lost 0 bases, V lost 2 bases, and 5 bases had no gene match. Germline loops: CDR1 ENHRY, CDR2 SYGVKD. The CDR3 is CAISEPGQPSTDTQYF. DNA of the CDR3: TGTGCCATCAGTGAGCCGGGACAGCCTAGCACAGATACGCAGTATTTT.

The gene calls are TRBV14 and TRBJ2-7; D is unclear. CDR1 SGHDN and CDR2 FVKESK come from the germline V gene. Deletions cut 8 bases from V and 1 base from J, with 9 bases between. The CDR3 contains 12 residues. CDR3 in amino acids: CASSHSSYEQYF. The CDR3 DNA reads as TGTGCCAGCTCGCACAGTTCCTACGAGCAGTACTTC.

The chain employs TRBV4-2 and TRBJ1-4; possibly TRBD1 for D (5 bases). This CDR3 has 17 amino acids. V lost 0 bases, J lost 2 bases, and 13 bases lay in between. Germline loops: CDR1 LGHNA, CDR2 YNFKEQ. The CDR3 protein is CASSQDLGAHTNEKLFF. The DNA of the CDR3 is TGTGCCAGCAGCCAAGATCTTGGGGCACACACTAATGAAAAACTGTTTTTT.

The gene calls are TRBV5-1 and TRBJ2-3; 8 bases map to TRBD2. The junction had 4 bases not matched to a gene; V was cut back by 4 bases and J by 3 bases. Germline values: CDR1 SGHRS, CDR2 YFSETQ. The CDR3 consists of 14 residues. The CDR3 here is CASSPSGWTDTQYF. DNA of the CDR3: TGCGCCAGCAGCCCTAGCGGGTGGACAGATACGCAGTATTTT. Full variable domain (outside the CDR3, taken from reference TRBV5-1 and TRBJ2-3): KAGVTQTPRYLIKTRGQQVTLSCSPISGHRSVSWYQQTPGQGLQFLFEYFSETQRNKGNFPGRFSGRQFSNSRSEMNVSTLELGDSALYLCASSPSGWTDTQYFGPGTRLTVL.

The gene calls are TRBV4-3 and TRBJ1-1; TRBD1 is a possible D gene (5 bases). Germline CDR1 is LGHNA and CDR2 is YSLEER. The CDR3 is 13 residues long. V lost 7 bases, J lost 5 bases, and 14 bases lay in between. The CDR3 protein is CASTTARGTEAFF. The CDR3 nucleotides read TGCGCCAGCACCACCGCCCGGGGGACTGAAGCTTTCTTT.

The chain carries TRBV5-4 and TRBJ1-1; 7 bases line up with TRBD1. CDR3 length: 15 residues. Per the germline V gene, CDR1 is SGHNT and CDR2 is YYREEE (reference sequence). The V segment lost 1 base and the J segment 4 bases; nucleotides outside the gene matches: 7. The CDR3 spells CASSLQGVDSTEAFF. The CDR3 DNA follows: TGTGCCAGCAGCTTGCAGGGGGTGGATAGCACTGAAGCTTTCTTT.

This clone was detected a few times. The CDR3 loop reads CASSADRGGNSPLHF. As DNA, the CDR3 is TGTGCCAGTAGTGCCGACAGGGGGGGAAATTCACCCCTCCACTTT. This chain joins TRBV19 and TRBJ1-6, with TRBD1 matching over 9 bases. Per the germline V gene, CDR1 is LNHDA and CDR2 is SQIVND (reference sequence). The CDR3 has 15 residues. V shed 5 bases and J 7 bases; nucleotides not matched to a gene: 6.

This chain links TRBV5-5 with TRBJ2-1, with 12 positions matching TRBD2. The CDR3 consists of 17 residues. Trimming at V came to 0 bases and at J to 5 bases, leaving 6 bases not matched to a gene. From germline, CDR1 is SGHKS and CDR2 YYEKEE (reference sequence). The CDR3 sequence: CASSLGLTSGGNNEQFF. CDR3 bases: TGTGCCAGCAGCTTGGGATTAACTAGCGGGGGGAACAATGAGCAGTTCTTC.

The chain links TRBV29-1 to TRBJ2-3; 10 nucleotides line up with TRBD2. CDR3 size: 15 residues. Germline trimming cut 8 bases from V and 1 base from J; bases unmatched to any gene: 9. Per the germline V gene, CDR1 is SQVTM and CDR2 is ANQGSEA. Here the CDR3 DNA reads TGCAGCTACTATTACCTAGCGGGAGGCACAGATACGCAGTATTTT. Translated, it gives CSYYYLAGGTDTQYF.

This clone came up a few times. This CDR3 is also generated by other DNA sequences in the sample. This chain uses TRBV6-6 with TRBJ1-2, with 8 bases lining up with TRBD1. This CDR3 comprises 13 residues. CDR1 MNHNY and CDR2 SVGAGI come from the germline V gene (reference sequence). Losses at the gene ends were 8 bases for V and 4 bases for J; bases not matched to a gene: 6. Here the CDR3 DNA reads TGTGCCAGCTCGAGGACAGGGAGCTATGGCTACACCTTC. Translating it yields CASSRTGSYGYTF.

This chain uses TRBV5-6 with TRBJ2-3, with 8 bases aligning to TRBD1. CDR1 is SGHDT, CDR2 YYEEEE, per germline. There are 16 residues in the CDR3. V was pared by 5 bases and J by 3 bases, with 11 bases of the junction left unmatched. CDR3 nucleotide sequence: TGTGCCAGCAGTCTGACCCCAGGGGGCCTAACAGATACGCAGTATTTT. This encodes CASSLTPGGLTDTQYF.